This T cell receptor beta chain was identified in a study of T cell responses to AZD1222 COVID-19 vaccine. Here immunoSEQ multiplex PCR was the method, and the copy in TCRdb shows in-frame clones only, minus some. This table holds under 150,000 clones, roughly 91% found once. J was trimmed by 4 bases and V by 3 bases; bases with no gene match: 5. Germline V gene lookup returns CDR1 SGHTA and CDR2 FQGNSA. CDR3 length: 15 amino acids. This specimen consisted of peripheral blood, obtained on day 0 of AZD1222 vaccination. This sequence originates from an adult in good health. The J gene is TRBJ2-7, the V gene TRBV7-2; 11 positions match TRBD2. DNA for the CDR3: TGTGCCAGCAGCTTTCTGGGGACTAGCGGTTACGAGCAGTACTTC. It translates to CASSFLGTSGYEQYF.